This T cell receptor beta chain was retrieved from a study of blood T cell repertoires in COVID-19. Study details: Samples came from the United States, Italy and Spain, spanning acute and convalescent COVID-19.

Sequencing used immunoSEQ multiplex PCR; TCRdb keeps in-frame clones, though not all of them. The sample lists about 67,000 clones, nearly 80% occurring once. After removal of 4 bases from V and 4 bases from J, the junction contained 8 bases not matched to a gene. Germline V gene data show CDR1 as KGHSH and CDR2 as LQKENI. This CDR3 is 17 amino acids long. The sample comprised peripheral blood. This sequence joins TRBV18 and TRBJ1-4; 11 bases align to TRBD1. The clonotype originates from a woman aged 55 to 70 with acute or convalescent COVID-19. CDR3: CASSRRTGGYINEKLFF. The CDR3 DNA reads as TGTGCCAGCTCACGGCGGACAGGGGGCTATATTAATGAAAAACTGTTTTTT.